This T cell receptor beta chain was profiled in a study of blood T cell repertoires in COVID-19. In the study overall: Samples of COVID-19 (acute and convalescent) were obtained from the United States, Italy and Spain. Sources were T cells, B-cell-depleted T cells, or PBMCs; the material itself was cDNA or gDNA.

Original analysis: Amplification of reference gene primers was used by the study to estimate nucleated cell counts. Only in-frame clones appear in the TCRdb table, and some are missing; sequencing was by immunoSEQ multiplex PCR. V and J calls plus clone size are reproduced from that table; the DNA served to infer D and trimming. The sample carries tens of thousands of clones, 85% recorded once. This CDR3 has 14 amino acids. Trimming stripped 9 bases from V and 1 base from J, with 15 bases between. The V gene's germline CDR1 is WNHNN and CDR2 SYGVQD (reference sequence). The sequenced material came from peripheral blood. V is TRBV10-1 and J is TRBJ1-1; D is perhaps TRBD1 (6 bases). The TCR sequence derives from an elderly man with acute or convalescent COVID-19. The CDR3: CASSLGQPNTEAFF. In nucleotides, the CDR3 is TGCGCCAGTTCACTCGGACAGCCGAACACTGAAGCTTTCTTT.